The clone carrying this TCR beta chain was counted a few times. This entry is derived from a study of beta chain features in type 1 diabetes. Germline values: CDR1 SGDLS, CDR2 YYNGEE. Trimming took 0 bases from V and 4 from J, leaving 13 bases between them. The CDR3 has 15 residues. Sequencing targeted expressed TCRB transcripts, as all isolated RNA had been reverse transcribed. Assay: immunoSEQ multiplex PCR; the TCRdb copy retains only in-frame clones and omits some. Seen here are hundreds of thousands of clones, roughly 12% observed once, and the top ten hold more than 0.015%. This TCR came from a man between 18 and 29 years old in good health. Sequenced: naive CD4+ T cells from blood. This chain joins TRBV9 and TRBJ2-5; perhaps TRBD2 as D (7 bases). The CDR3 DNA reads TGTGCCAGCAGCGTAGGTCGGGGGGCTCGAGAGACCCAGTACTTC. It is translated as CASSVGRGARETQYF.